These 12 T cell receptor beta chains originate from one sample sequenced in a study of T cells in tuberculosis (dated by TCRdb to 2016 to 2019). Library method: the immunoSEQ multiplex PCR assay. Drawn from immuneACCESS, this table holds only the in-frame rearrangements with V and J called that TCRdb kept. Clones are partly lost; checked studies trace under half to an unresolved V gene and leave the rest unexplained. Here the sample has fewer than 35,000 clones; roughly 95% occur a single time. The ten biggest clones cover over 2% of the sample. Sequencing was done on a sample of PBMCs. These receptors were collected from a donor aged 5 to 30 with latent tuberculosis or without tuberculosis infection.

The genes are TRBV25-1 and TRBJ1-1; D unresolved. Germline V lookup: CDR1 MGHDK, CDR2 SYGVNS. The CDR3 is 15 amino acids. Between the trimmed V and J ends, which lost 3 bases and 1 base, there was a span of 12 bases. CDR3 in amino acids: CASSEAGAGNTEAFF. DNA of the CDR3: TGTGCCAGCAGTGAGGCCGGTGCAGGGAACACTGAAGCTTTCTTT.

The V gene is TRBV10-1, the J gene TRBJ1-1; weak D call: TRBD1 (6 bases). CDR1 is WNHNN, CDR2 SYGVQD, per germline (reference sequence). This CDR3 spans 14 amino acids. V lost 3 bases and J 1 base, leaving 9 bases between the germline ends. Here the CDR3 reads CASSDSDRNTEAFF. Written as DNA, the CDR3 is TGCGCCAGCAGTGATTCGGACAGGAACACTGAAGCTTTCTTT.

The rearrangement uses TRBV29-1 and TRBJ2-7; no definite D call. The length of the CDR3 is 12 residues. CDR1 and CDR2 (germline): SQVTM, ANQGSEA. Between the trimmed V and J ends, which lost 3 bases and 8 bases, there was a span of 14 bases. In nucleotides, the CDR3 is TGCAGCGTTGAGGCCCTTTCTAGTCAGCAGTACTTC. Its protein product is CSVEALSSQQYF.

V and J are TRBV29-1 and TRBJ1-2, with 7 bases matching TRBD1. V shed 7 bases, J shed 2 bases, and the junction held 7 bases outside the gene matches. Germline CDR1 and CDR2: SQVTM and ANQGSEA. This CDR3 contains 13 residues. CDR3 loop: CSAGTAHNYGYTF. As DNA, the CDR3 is TGCAGCGCCGGGACAGCTCACAACTATGGCTACACCTTC.

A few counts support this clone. The CDR3 sequence: CASSSQGFGETQYF. CDR3 nucleotide sequence: TGTGCCAGCAGTTCACAGGGTTTCGGGGAGACCCAGTACTTC. J is TRBJ2-5 and V is TRBV6-5; D might be TRBD1 (6 bases). This CDR3 region has 14 residues. Germline assignment: CDR1 MNHEY and CDR2 SVGAGI. The V and J ends lost 4 bases and 5 bases respectively, with 14 bases between them.

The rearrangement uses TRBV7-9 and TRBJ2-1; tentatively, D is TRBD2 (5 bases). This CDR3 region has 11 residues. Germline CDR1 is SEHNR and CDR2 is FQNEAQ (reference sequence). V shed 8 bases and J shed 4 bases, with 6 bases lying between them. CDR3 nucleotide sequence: TGTGCCAGCCGGGGTTACAATGAGCAGTTCTTC. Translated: CASRGYNEQFF.

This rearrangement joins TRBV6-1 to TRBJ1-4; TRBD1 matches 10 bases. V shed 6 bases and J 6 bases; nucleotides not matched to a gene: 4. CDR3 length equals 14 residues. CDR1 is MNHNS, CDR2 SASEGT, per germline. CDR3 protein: CASSSDRGHEKLFF. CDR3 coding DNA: TGTGCCAGCAGCTCCGACAGGGGGCATGAAAAACTGTTTTTT.

For the CDR3, the DNA is TGTGCCATCAGTGGTAGCGGGGGGGTAATCTACGAGCAGTACTTC. This translates into CAISGSGGVIYEQYF. The chain links TRBV10-3 to TRBJ2-7, with 11 bases identical to TRBD2. The J segment lost 3 bases and the V segment lost 4 bases, leaving 5 bases of the junction unmatched. CDR1 is ENHRY, CDR2 SYGVKD, per germline. The CDR3 is made up of 15 amino acids.

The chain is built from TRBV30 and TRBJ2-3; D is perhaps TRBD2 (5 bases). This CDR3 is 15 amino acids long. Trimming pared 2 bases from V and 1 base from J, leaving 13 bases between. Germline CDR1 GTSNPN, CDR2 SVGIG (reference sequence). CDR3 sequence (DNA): TGTGCCTGGAGTAGGGATAGCGCTGGCACAGATACGCAGTATTTT. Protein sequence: CAWSRDSAGTDTQYF.

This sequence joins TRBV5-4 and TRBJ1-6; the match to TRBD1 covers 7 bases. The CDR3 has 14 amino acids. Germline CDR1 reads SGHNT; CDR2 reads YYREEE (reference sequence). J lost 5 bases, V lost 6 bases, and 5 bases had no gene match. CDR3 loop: CASNQDRDNSPLHF. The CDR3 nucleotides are TGTGCCAGCAACCAAGACAGGGATAATTCACCCCTCCACTTT.

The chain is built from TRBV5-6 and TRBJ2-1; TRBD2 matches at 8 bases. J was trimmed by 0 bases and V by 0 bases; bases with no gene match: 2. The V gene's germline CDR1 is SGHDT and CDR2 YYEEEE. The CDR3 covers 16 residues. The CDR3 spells CASSLGGTSSYNEQFF. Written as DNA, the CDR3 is TGTGCCAGCAGCTTGGGGGGGACTAGCTCCTACAATGAGCAGTTCTTC.

This CDR3 reads CAWSVLGTGNEQFF. CDR3 coding DNA: TGTGCCTGGAGTGTACTGGGAACGGGGAATGAGCAGTTCTTC. The V and J genes are TRBV30 and TRBJ2-1, with D possibly being TRBD2 (5 bases). Germline V gene data show CDR1 as GTSNPN and CDR2 as SVGIG (reference sequence). The CDR3 length is 14 residues. V was trimmed by 0 bases and J by 7 bases, leaving 13 bases between them.